This T cell receptor (beta chain) was obtained from a study of cytomegalovirus exposure and HLA in healthy donors. Study overall: Genotyping showed 81% of almost 400 donors falling in the Caucasian-associated ancestry cluster.

Study-level findings and limits: Another analysis was done later, and it associated 15,000 to 20,000 TCR beta sequences with HLA alleles at 0.05 false discovery rate. The majority of CMV-associated TCR beta chains were reported as apparently HLA-restricted in a later analysis.

The CDR3 consists of 19 residues. Germline CDR1 and CDR2: MNHEY and SMNVEV (reference sequence). V was trimmed by 3 bases and J by 2 bases, leaving 24 bases between them. Both 60 Vbeta primers and 13 Jbeta primers went into the PCR. Produced via immunoSEQ multiplex PCR; TCRdb's table is partial and in-frame only. The table records around 210,000 clones, approximately 78% of them present only once. In its sample, this clone was seen a few times. Its specificity is not known. At the DNA level, this CDR3 is encoded by other sequences in the same sample as well. The sequenced sample consisted of PBMCs. The receptor was isolated from a boy younger than 18 in good health and CMV-seronegative. The chain joins TRBV27 to TRBJ2-3; tentative D call: TRBD2 (5 bases). The CDR3 nucleotides are TGTGCCAGCAGTTTCGGGCTGGGCCGGTGGACTCGACCCACAGATACGCAGTATTTT. It encodes CASSFGLGRWTRPTDTQYF.